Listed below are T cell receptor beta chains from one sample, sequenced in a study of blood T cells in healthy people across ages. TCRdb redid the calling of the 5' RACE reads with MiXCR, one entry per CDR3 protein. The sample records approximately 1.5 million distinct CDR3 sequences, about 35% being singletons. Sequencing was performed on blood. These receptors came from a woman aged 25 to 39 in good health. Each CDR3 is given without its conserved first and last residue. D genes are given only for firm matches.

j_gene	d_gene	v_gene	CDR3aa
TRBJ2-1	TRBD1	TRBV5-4	ASSKPGTGALGDEQF
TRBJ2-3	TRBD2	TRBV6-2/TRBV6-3	ASKRGLAGDLRADTQY
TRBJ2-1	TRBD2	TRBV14	ASSERENDVQF
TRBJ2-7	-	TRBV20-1	SAESSRSRYEQY
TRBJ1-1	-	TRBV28	ASSDAAPTEAF
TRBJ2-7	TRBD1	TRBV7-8	ASIGGAGEQY
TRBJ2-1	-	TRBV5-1	ASIRDNFGTNEQF
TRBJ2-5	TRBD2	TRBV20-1	SARDPQLAGAGKTQY
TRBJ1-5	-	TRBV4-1	ASSPGGLSNQPQH
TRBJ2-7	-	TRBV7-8	ASSFSPGQEQY
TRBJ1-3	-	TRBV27	ASSRTTSGNTIY
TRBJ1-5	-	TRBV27	ASSLLSGANQPQH
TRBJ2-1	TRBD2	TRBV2	ASREPGGREQF
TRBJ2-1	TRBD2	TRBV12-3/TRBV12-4	ASSLGSGGAVQF
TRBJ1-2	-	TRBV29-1	SVGTATPNYGYT
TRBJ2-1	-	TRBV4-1	ASSPVRGGKNEQF
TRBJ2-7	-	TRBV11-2	ASRRGPGHSQYEQY
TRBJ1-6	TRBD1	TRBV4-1	ASSPQGARGSPLH